Listed here are 15 T cell receptor beta chains from one sample, sequenced in a study of blood T cell repertoires in COVID-19. TCRdb keeps only in-frame clones here, not all; method: immunoSEQ multiplex PCR. The data show about 47,000 clones, about 90% seen once. Sequenced input: peripheral blood. Every receptor here comes from a man older than 75 with active or convalescent COVID-19.

The rearrangement joins TRBV5-1 to TRBJ2-3; 8 bases fit TRBD2. V lost 4 bases, J lost 3 bases, and 16 bases stayed unmatched. This CDR3 comprises 18 residues. CDR1 SGHRS and CDR2 YFSETQ come from the germline V gene. CDR3 DNA sequence: TGCGCCAGCAGCCTCCCGATCCAGGCGGGAGGCCATACAGATACGCAGTATTTT. Its protein product is CASSLPIQAGGHTDTQYF.

This chain uses TRBV4-3 with TRBJ2-1, with TRBD1 matching over 10 bases. The CDR3 runs 15 residues. Germline values: CDR1 LGHNA, CDR2 YSLEER. V lost 3 bases to trimming and J lost 5 bases; unmatched junction nucleotides: 4. CDR3: CASSHRDRGHNEQFF. CDR3 in DNA: TGCGCCAGCAGCCACCGGGACAGGGGACACAATGAGCAGTTCTTC.

The rearrangement joins TRBV5-1 to TRBJ2-1; D gene uncertain. Germline CDR1 and CDR2: SGHRS and YFSETQ. The CDR3 contains 14 residues. Trimming cost V 2 bases and J 8 bases, with 14 bases left between them. The CDR3 loop reads CASSFRRLRDEQFF. The DNA of the CDR3 is TGCGCCAGCAGCTTTCGACGCCTCCGGGATGAGCAGTTCTTC. Drawing the rest from reference TRBV5-1 and TRBJ2-1, the complete variable domain is KAGVTQTPRYLIKTRGQQVTLSCSPISGHRSVSWYQQTPGQGLQFLFEYFSETQRNKGNFPGRFSGRQFSNSRSEMNVSTLELGDSALYLCASSFRRLRDEQFFGPGTRLTVL.

This clone was seen once. The chain has TRBV5-5 and TRBJ2-1; D not resolved. This CDR3 region has 15 residues. Germline assignment: CDR1 SGHKS and CDR2 YYEKEE (reference sequence). V was cut by 3 bases and J by 2 bases, with 12 bases left in between. CDR3 in amino acids: CASSSELWTYNEQFF. The CDR3 DNA is TGTGCCAGCAGCTCTGAACTATGGACCTACAATGAGCAGTTCTTC.

The rearrangement links TRBV6-5 to TRBJ1-5; D call uncertain. Per the germline V gene, CDR1 is MNHEY and CDR2 is SVGAGI. The CDR3 has 13 residues. V dropped 7 bases and J dropped 9 bases, with 16 bases sitting between them. The CDR3 coding sequence is TGTGCCAGCACCTTGACCGGGGATCGGCCCCAGCATTTT. As protein: CASTLTGDRPQHF.

This chain connects TRBV7-3 to TRBJ2-2; D is unresolved. V dropped 0 bases and J dropped 6 bases, with 5 bases sitting between them. This CDR3 has 13 amino acids. The V gene's germline CDR1 is SGHTA and CDR2 FQGTGA. The CDR3 sequence: CASSLTLAGELFF. The CDR3, as DNA: TGTGCCAGCAGCTTAACTCTAGCCGGGGAGCTGTTTTTT.

V is TRBV20-1 and J is TRBJ1-1, with no clear D. The CDR3 totals 11 residues. V lost 3 bases, J lost 5 bases, and 7 bases lay in between. Germline CDR1 reads DFQATT; CDR2 reads SNEGSKA (reference sequence). Written as DNA, the CDR3 is TGCAGTGCTAGTCGGAGAACTGAAGCTTTCTTT. Translated, it gives CSASRRTEAFF.

This chain uses TRBV9 with TRBJ1-5; 7 bases are shared with TRBD1. The V segment lost 0 bases and the J segment 5 bases; nucleotides outside the gene matches: 2. Germline CDR1 reads SGDLS; CDR2 reads YYNGEE. This CDR3 has 14 residues. The CDR3 nucleotides read TGTGCCAGCAGCGTAGGACAGGGCGATCAGCCCCAGCATTTT. Its protein is CASSVGQGDQPQHF.

V is TRBV4-1 and J is TRBJ2-1, with TRBD2 matching over 10 bases. The CDR3 is made up of 16 amino acids. V shed 4 bases and J 6 bases; nucleotides not matched to a gene: 9. The germline gives CDR1 MGHRA, CDR2 YSYEKL. DNA for the CDR3: TGCGCCAGCAGCCCGCACCTAGCGGGGGCCAGCAATGAGCAGTTCTTC. Translating gives CASSPHLAGASNEQFF.

The J gene is TRBJ2-3, the V gene TRBV11-3; TRBD2 is a possible D gene (6 bases). V dropped 4 bases and J dropped 6 bases, with 14 bases sitting between them. Germline V gene lookup returns CDR1 SGHNT and CDR2 YENEEA. The CDR3 length is 14 residues. The CDR3 DNA reads as TGTGCCAGCAGCTGGGGAGGCGGAGGGGATACGCAGTATTTT. It is translated as CASSWGGGGDTQYF.

The V gene is TRBV5-1, the J gene TRBJ2-7; 7 nucleotides match TRBD1. The ends lost 2 bases at V and 0 bases at J; junction bases unmatched: 5. This CDR3 is built from 15 residues. The germline gives CDR1 SGHRS, CDR2 YFSETQ. CDR3 coding DNA: TGCGCCAGCAGCTTCCAGGGGGAGTCCTCCTACGAGCAGTACTTC. It yields the protein CASSFQGESSYEQYF.

This chain connects TRBV27 to TRBJ2-6; TRBD1 agrees at 8 bases. The CDR3 totals 16 residues. Germline CDR1 MNHEY, CDR2 SMNVEV (reference sequence). V gave up 7 bases and J gave up 0 bases; unmatched junction bases: 5. Here the CDR3 DNA reads TGTGCCAGCACCGGGACAGGCCTCTCTGGGGCCAACGTCCTGACTTTC. Protein: CASTGTGLSGANVLTF.

This chain connects TRBV7-9 to TRBJ2-7, with a tentative D call TRBD1 (5 bases). Looked up from germline, CDR1 is SEHNR and CDR2 is FQNEAQ (reference sequence). This CDR3 is built from 14 residues. With 1 base removed from V and 5 bases from J, the gap between germline ends came to 12 bases. CDR3 protein: CASSLEAGFHEQYF. The CDR3 region has the DNA TGTGCCAGCAGCTTAGAGGCAGGGTTCCACGAGCAGTACTTC.

The rearrangement links TRBV11-1 to TRBJ2-7; 9 bases align to TRBD1. Trimming cost V 5 bases and J 5 bases; bases outside gene matches: 4. The CDR3 sequence is 13 residues long. Germline V gene sequence: CDR1 SGHAT, CDR2 FQDESV (reference sequence). CDR3: CASSPQGANEQYF. The CDR3 DNA sequence: TGTGCCAGCAGCCCACAGGGGGCGAACGAGCAGTACTTC.

This clone was found a few times. CDR3: CASSTGTGLRTPLHF. CDR3 coding DNA: TGTGCCAGCAGTACCGGGACAGGCCTAAGAACACCCCTCCACTTT. The J gene is TRBJ1-6, the V gene TRBV6-2 or TRBV6-3, with 8 bases identical to TRBD1. This CDR3 contains 15 residues. CDR1 is MNHEY and CDR2 is SVGEGT in the germline V gene. V shed 5 bases and J 11 bases; nucleotides not matched to a gene: 11.